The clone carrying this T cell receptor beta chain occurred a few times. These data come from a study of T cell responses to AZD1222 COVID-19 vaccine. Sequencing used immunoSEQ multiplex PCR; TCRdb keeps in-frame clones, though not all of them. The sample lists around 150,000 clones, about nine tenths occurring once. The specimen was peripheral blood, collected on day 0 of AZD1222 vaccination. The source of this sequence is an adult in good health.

CDR3 in DNA: TGTGCCAGCAGTACCGGGACAGGAGGAACCGGGGAGCTGTTTTTT. Translation: CASSTGTGGTGELFF. The chain combines TRBV27 with TRBJ2-2, with TRBD1 identical over 8 bases. The V and J ends lost 5 bases and 5 bases, in that order; junction bases with no gene match: 7. The CDR3 is 15 amino acids. Germline V gene lookup returns CDR1 MNHEY and CDR2 SMNVEV (reference sequence).